The 32 T cell receptor beta chains in this list originate from one sample, sequenced in a study of T cell responses to AZD1222 COVID-19 vaccine (dated by TCRdb to about 2021). This specimen's time point label, interpreted: about 28 days (+/-7) after the second vaccine dose. Library prep was done by the immunoSEQ multiplex PCR assay. The table was pulled from immuneACCESS by TCRdb, which kept in-frame rearrangements only. Such tables lose some clones; where checked, under half of the loss comes from unresolved V genes, and the rest has no known cause. The sample table holds over 150,000 clones, of which roughly nine tenths were seen once. The top ten hold 3% to 3.5% of the sample. Material: peripheral blood, obtained 28 days after the second AZD1222 dose. Receptors originate from an adult who received the AZD1222 COVID-19 vaccine.

The J gene is TRBJ2-1, the V gene TRBV7-3; D remains unclear. This CDR3 has 12 residues. Germline CDR1 and CDR2: SGHTA and FQGTGA. Trimming removed 3 bases at V and 9 bases at J, with 9 bases between. CDR3 protein: CASSFQHGEQFF. The CDR3 bases are TGTGCCAGCAGCTTTCAGCACGGTGAGCAGTTCTTC.

The chain couples TRBV5-8 to TRBJ2-7; TRBD2 matches 11 bases. Trimming cost V 0 bases and J 5 bases; bases outside gene matches: 4. The CDR3 spans 15 residues. Germline CDR1 is SGHTS and CDR2 is YDEGEE. For the CDR3, the DNA is TGTGCCAGCAGCTTGGGGCCTAGCGGGAGGAACGAGCAGTACTTC. As protein: CASSLGPSGRNEQYF.

Turning to this clone: Germline and junction disagree at one end, which may indicate a read error. The gene calls are TRBV9 and TRBJ2-1, with D possibly TRBD2 on 5 matching bases. The CDR3 loop spans 20 amino acids. Germline values: CDR1 SGDLS, CDR2 YYNGEE. The CDR3 reads CASGVNVGSVATISYNEQFF. CDR3 DNA: TGTGCCAGCGGCGTAAACGTGGGTAGCGTGGCAACTATCTCTTACAATGAGCAGTTCTTC.

In DNA, the CDR3 is TGTGCCAGCAGCCAAGATTGGGGGGCTCACGAGCAGTACTTC. This gives the protein CASSQDWGAHEQYF. The chain joins TRBV3-1 (or the pseudogene TRBV3-2) to TRBJ2-7; either TRBD1 or TRBD2 may fit D (6 bases each). The CDR3 spans 14 residues. Trimming took 0 bases from V and 5 from J, leaving 11 bases between them. Per germline, CDR1 LGHDT and CDR2 YNNKEL (reference sequence).

This sequence joins TRBV12-3 or TRBV12-4 and TRBJ1-5; D might be TRBD1 (5 bases). V dropped 6 bases and J dropped 5 bases, with 11 bases sitting between them. The CDR3 extends over 13 amino acids. CDR3 region: CASSQGGDQPQHF. CDR3 coding DNA: TGTGCCAGCAGCCAGGGAGGAGATCAGCCCCAGCATTTT.

This sequence joins TRBV20-1 and TRBJ1-6; 9 nucleotides align to TRBD1. V was clipped by 3 bases and J by 7 bases; unmatched bases: 16. CDR1 is DFQATT and CDR2 is SNEGSKA in the germline V gene (reference sequence). The CDR3 runs to 18 residues. The CDR3 is CSASGGRGTGSENSPLHF. Written as DNA, the CDR3 is TGCAGTGCTAGTGGTGGACGGGGGACAGGGAGTGAGAATTCACCCCTCCACTTT.

The gene calls are TRBV6-2 or TRBV6-3 and TRBJ2-7, with 7 bases matching TRBD1. Looked up from germline, CDR1 is MNHEY and CDR2 is SVGEGT. The ends lost 6 bases at V and 2 bases at J; junction bases unmatched: 13. CDR3 length equals 16 residues. This CDR3 is CASSRPPGGAPYEQYF. CDR3 sequence (DNA): TGTGCCAGCAGCCGCCCCCCAGGGGGAGCGCCCTACGAGCAGTACTTC.

The chain has TRBV6-5 and TRBJ2-2; 8 nucleotides line up with TRBD2. V was clipped by 5 bases and J by 7 bases; unmatched bases: 9. Germline CDR1 and CDR2: MNHEY and SVGAGI. This CDR3 comprises 15 residues. The chain's CDR3 is CASSPRGGLIGELFF. The CDR3, as DNA: TGTGCCAGCAGTCCACGGGGGGGACTAATCGGGGAGCTGTTTTTT.

V usage is TRBV28 and J usage is TRBJ2-7; possible D gene TRBD2, 6 bases. The V gene's germline CDR1 is MDHEN and CDR2 SYDVKM. The CDR3 contains 12 residues. With 6 bases removed from V and 3 bases from J, the gap between germline ends came to 9 bases. CDR3 in amino acids: CASSTGGYEQYF. The CDR3 nucleotides are TGTGCCAGCAGCACCGGGGGCTACGAGCAGTACTTC. Full variable domain (outside the CDR3, taken from reference TRBV28 and TRBJ2-7): DVKVTQSSRYLVKRTGEKVFLECVQDMDHENMFWYRQDPGLGLRLIYFSYDVKMKEKGDIPEGYSVSREKKERFSLILESASTNQTSMYLCASSTGGYEQYFGPGTRLTVT.

Only one count was recorded for this clone. CDR3 bases: TGTGCCAGCAGCTTAGTAGGGGGACACCCGAACACTGAAGCTTTCTTT. The encoded protein is CASSLVGGHPNTEAFF. The J gene is TRBJ1-1, the V gene TRBV11-3, with D possibly being TRBD1 (6 bases). Trimming stripped 1 base from V and 1 base from J, with 13 bases between. The length of the CDR3 is 16 residues. The germline V gene has CDR1 SGHNT and CDR2 YENEEA.

V and J are TRBV12-3 or TRBV12-4 and TRBJ2-1; D perhaps matches TRBD1 (6 bases). V dropped 6 bases and J dropped 4 bases, with 10 bases sitting between them. CDR3 length: 13 amino acids. The CDR3 is CASRGQRYNEQFF. As DNA, the CDR3 is TGTGCCAGCAGAGGACAGAGATACAATGAGCAGTTCTTC.

The chain uses TRBV6-5 and TRBJ2-1; tentatively, D is TRBD2 (5 bases). The CDR3 covers 15 residues. CDR1 is MNHEY and CDR2 is SVGAGI in the germline V gene. V was trimmed by 3 bases and J by 0 bases, leaving 9 bases between them. The CDR3 sequence: CASSYASPSYNEQFF. The CDR3 DNA reads as TGTGCCAGCAGTTATGCTAGCCCCTCCTACAATGAGCAGTTCTTC.

J is TRBJ1-3 and V is TRBV19; tentatively, D is TRBD1 (5 bases). CDR3 size: 15 residues. CDR1 LNHDA and CDR2 SQIVND come from the germline V gene (reference sequence). Trimming took 6 bases from V and 0 from J, leaving 12 bases between them. CDR3 DNA sequence: TGTGCCAGTAGAAGGCAGGACATCTCTGGAAACACCATATATTTT. Its translation is CASRRQDISGNTIYF. The complete variable domain, with remaining parts taken from reference TRBV19 and TRBJ1-3, reads DGGITQSPKYLFRKEGQNVTLSCEQNLNHDAMYWYRQDPGQGLRLIYYSQIVNDFQKGDIAEGYSVSREKKESFPLTVTSAQKNPTAFYLCASRRQDISGNTIYFGEGSWLTVV.

This sequence joins TRBV4-3 and TRBJ1-4; the D gene is possibly TRBD1 (6 bases). CDR3 size: 15 residues. Germline loops: CDR1 LGHNA, CDR2 YSLEER. Trimming removed 3 bases from V and 3 bases from J, with 11 bases in between. CDR3 sequence reads: CASSQGGQANEKLFF. The CDR3 DNA reads TGCGCCAGCAGCCAGGGGGGGCAAGCTAATGAAAAACTGTTTTTT.

The rearrangement links TRBV7-8 to TRBJ2-7, with TRBD2 as a possible D gene (5 bases). CDR3 length equals 14 residues. Germline V lookup: CDR1 SGHVS, CDR2 FQNEAQ. V lost 5 bases and J lost 2, with 13 bases in between. DNA of the CDR3: TGTGCCAGCAGCATTAGATACGGGGCCTACGAGCAGTACTTC. Translated: CASSIRYGAYEQYF.

The chain carries TRBV5-1 and TRBJ1-3; no definite D call. Germline values: CDR1 SGHRS, CDR2 YFSETQ. Trimming took 2 bases from V and 4 from J, leaving 4 bases between them. CDR3 length equals 12 residues. CDR3 sequence: CASSFSGNTIYF. CDR3 sequence (DNA): TGCGCCAGCAGCTTTTCAGGAAACACCATATATTTT.

The chain links TRBV15 to TRBJ2-7; TRBD2 matches 15 bases. The CDR3 consists of 20 residues. V lost 0 bases and J lost 0; bases outside the gene matches: 9. Germline CDR1 and CDR2: LNHNV and YYDKDF (reference sequence). This chain's CDR3 is CATSRDPRTSGRAHSYEQYF. As DNA, the CDR3 is TGTGCCACCAGCAGAGATCCTCGGACTAGCGGGAGGGCCCACTCCTACGAGCAGTACTTC.

The V call is TRBV5-6, the J call TRBJ1-6, with D unresolved. Trimming took 4 bases from V and 6 from J, leaving 11 bases between them. CDR1 and CDR2 from the germline V gene are SGHDT and YYEEEE. This CDR3 has 14 amino acids. In DNA form, the CDR3 reads TGTGCCAGCAGCAAGAGGACCGGTAATTCACCCCTCCACTTT. Residues: CASSKRTGNSPLHF. Complete variable domain (other parts from reference TRBV5-6 and TRBJ1-6): DAGVTQSPTHLIKTRGQQVTLRCSPKSGHDTVSWYQQALGQGPQFIFQYYEEEERQRGNFPDRFSGHQFPNYSSELNVNALLLGDSALYLCASSKRTGNSPLHFGNGTRLTVT.

This chain joins TRBV28 and TRBJ2-3; possible D gene TRBD2, 6 bases. V dropped 3 bases and J dropped 3 bases, with 13 bases sitting between them. This CDR3 is built from 15 residues. Germline V gene sequence: CDR1 MDHEN, CDR2 SYDVKM. The CDR3 spells CASSLPRGGTDTQYF. The CDR3 DNA reads TGTGCCAGCAGTTTGCCAAGGGGAGGAACAGATACGCAGTATTTT.

This clone has just one count. The V gene is TRBV2, the J gene TRBJ2-7; TRBD1 agrees at 7 bases. J lost 6 bases, V lost 7 bases, and 12 bases had no gene match. The CDR3 runs 14 residues. The V gene's germline CDR1 is SNHLY and CDR2 FYNNEI. The CDR3 DNA follows: TGTGCCAGCAAATTTGACAGGGTGAAGGGCGAGCAGTACTTC. Its translation: CASKFDRVKGEQYF. The full variable domain, its missing parts supplied by reference TRBV2 and TRBJ2-7, is EPEVTQTPSHQVTQMGQEVILRCVPISNHLYFYWYRQILGQKVEFLVSFYNNEISEKSEIFDDQFSVERPDGSNFTLKIRSTKLEDSAMYFCASKFDRVKGEQYFGPGTRLTVT.

The chain employs TRBV20-1 and TRBJ1-1; maybe TRBD1 (6 bases). CDR3 length: 11 residues. V lost 5 bases and J lost 6, with 10 bases in between. Germline V gene data show CDR1 as DFQATT and CDR2 as SNEGSKA (reference sequence). Here the CDR3 DNA reads TGCAGTGCTTTTAAGGGGGCTGAAGCTTTCTTT. This translates into CSAFKGAEAFF.

This clone came up once. The chain combines TRBV27 with TRBJ2-6; D is perhaps TRBD1 (6 bases). The germline V gene has CDR1 MNHEY and CDR2 SMNVEV (reference sequence). The CDR3 loop spans 18 amino acids. Trimming took 4 bases from V and 0 from J, leaving 16 bases between them. The CDR3 DNA is TGTGCCAGCAGTTCCCCTCTGCGACAGGTCTCTGGGGCCAACGTCCTGACTTTC. Protein product: CASSSPLRQVSGANVLTF.

The chain employs TRBV5-7 and TRBJ1-6; D unclear. TRBV5-7 is an ORF; its function is uncertain. The CDR3 length is 17 residues. The V gene lost 3 bases and the J gene lost 0 bases, with 13 bases spanning the gap. CDR3 amino acids: CASSWTPESSYNSPLHF. The CDR3 DNA reads as TGTGCCAGCAGCTGGACGCCTGAAAGCTCCTATAATTCACCCCTCCACTTT.

This clone has a handful of counts. The rearrangement joins TRBV7-2 to TRBJ2-3; possible D gene TRBD2, 6 bases. This CDR3 has 15 residues. V gave up 4 bases and J gave up 3 bases, with 14 bases separating them. Germline assignment: CDR1 SGHTA and CDR2 FQGNSA. The CDR3 nucleotides read TGTGCCAGCAGCTCGCGGGACTTGCAGACAGATACGCAGTATTTT. Translating it yields CASSSRDLQTDTQYF.

The chain combines TRBV28 with TRBJ2-2, with TRBD1 identical over 9 bases. Germline lookup yields CDR1 MDHEN and CDR2 SYDVKM. The CDR3 is 16 residues long. V lost 4 bases to trimming and J lost 5 bases; unmatched junction nucleotides: 8. The CDR3 nucleotides are TGTGCCAGCAGTTCACCAGGGACAGGGAGGACCGGGGAGCTGTTTTTT. Its translation is CASSSPGTGRTGELFF.

The CDR3 reads CAISEALQKATQPQHF. The CDR3 DNA reads TGTGCCATCAGTGAGGCCCTACAGAAAGCCACTCAGCCCCAGCATTTT. The chain joins TRBV10-3 to TRBJ1-5; D not resolved. Trimming shortened V by 2 bases and J by 6 bases, and 17 bases separated the two germline ends. CDR1 is ENHRY, CDR2 SYGVKD, per germline. This CDR3 is 16 amino acids long.

The CDR3 is CTSSQGMRRAGSYNEQFF. The CDR3 bases are TGCACCAGCAGCCAAGGTATGCGGAGGGCGGGCTCCTACAATGAGCAGTTCTTC. The chain employs TRBV1 and TRBJ2-1; the tabulated D call, TRBD2, remains unverified against the DNA. TRBV1 counts as a pseudogene. The length of the CDR3 is 18 residues.

The CDR3 sequence: CASSLRKGNEKLFF. The CDR3 nucleotides read TGTGCCAGCAGCCTTCGAAAGGGTAATGAAAAACTGTTTTTT. The chain is built from TRBV3-1 (or the pseudogene TRBV3-2) and TRBJ1-4; D ambiguous. The length of the CDR3 is 14 residues. The germline V gene has CDR1 LGHDT and CDR2 YNNKEL (reference sequence). The V gene lost 4 bases and the J gene lost 4 bases, with 10 bases spanning the gap.

The gene calls are TRBV5-1 and TRBJ1-1, with 8 positions matching TRBD1. Losses at the gene ends were 4 bases for V and 2 bases for J; bases not matched to a gene: 4. CDR1 is SGHRS and CDR2 is YFSETQ in the germline V gene. The CDR3 is made up of 14 amino acids. CDR3 loop: CASSPGTGNTEAFF. The DNA of the CDR3 is TGCGCCAGCAGCCCGGGGACAGGCAACACTGAAGCTTTCTTT.

The V and J genes are TRBV5-6 and TRBJ1-4, with D tentatively TRBD1 (5 bases). V shed 1 base and J shed 3 bases, with 10 bases lying between them. CDR1 is SGHDT and CDR2 is YYEEEE in the germline V gene. The CDR3 runs to 15 residues. CDR3 sequence: CASSLRGVSNEKLFF. The CDR3 DNA sequence: TGTGCCAGCAGCTTGAGAGGGGTATCTAATGAAAAACTGTTTTTT.

The J gene is TRBJ1-1, the V gene TRBV14, with 8 bases that match TRBD1. The germline CDR1 and CDR2 sequences are SGHDN and FVKESK. The CDR3 has 17 residues. J lost 6 bases, V lost 0 bases, and 12 bases had no gene match. Here the CDR3 reads CASSQDLGAGGDPEAFF. DNA for the CDR3: TGTGCCAGCAGCCAAGATCTTGGGGCAGGGGGCGATCCTGAAGCTTTCTTT.

The V and J genes are TRBV19 and TRBJ2-5, with 9 bases lining up with TRBD1. Germline CDR1 and CDR2: LNHDA and SQIVND (reference sequence). This CDR3 is built from 15 residues. V was clipped by 5 bases and J by 7 bases; unmatched bases: 11. The CDR3, as DNA: TGTGCCAGTAGTCAAGGGACAGGGCGGTGGGTGACCCAGTACTTC. Its translation: CASSQGTGRWVTQYF.